Listed below are T cell receptor beta chains from one sample, sequenced in a study of control samples from healthy donors and cancer patients. Some clones are missing from TCRdb's copy, which holds only in-frame ones; the method was immunoSEQ multiplex PCR. This table has fewer than 200,000 clones, around 89% appearing once. Sequenced material: blood. These receptors all stem from a woman aged 45-59 years in good health. CDR3s leave out the opening cysteine and the closing phenylalanine or tryptophan.

j_call cdr3_length v_call cdr3_aa
TRBJ2-7 14 TRBV6-5 ASSYPPPGRPTKQY
TRBJ1-1 14 TRBV7-3 ASSLVTGGPNTEAF
TRBJ1-2 15 TRBV9 ASSVAPPGGLNYGYT
TRBJ1-5 13 TRBV28 ASSFYSGGNQPQH
TRBJ1-2 12 TRBV4-1 ASSHMGENYGYT
TRBJ1-6 11 TRBV27 ASKRMFGSPLH
TRBJ1-4 13 TRBV7-9 ASSLVGVGSEKLF
TRBJ1-5 12 TRBV18 ASSPNALNQPQH
TRBJ1-2 14 TRBV2 ASSETFFRTGEGYT
TRBJ1-1 12 TRBV28 ASSLGGVGTEAF
TRBJ1-2 14 TRBV28 ASRLALPTDTYGYT
TRBJ2-2 15 TRBV9 ASSVGSAGLNTGELF
TRBJ1-5 14 TRBV28 ASTSTGGERNQPQH
TRBJ1-2 16 TRBV6-2/TRBV6-3 ASSSRPGQGYSSQGYT
TRBJ2-1 13 TRBV5-1 ASLLGDRDNNEQF
TRBJ2-7 12 TRBV6-1 ASSEGYRGHEQY
TRBJ1-1 13 TRBV5-1 ASSSLGILNTEAF
TRBJ1-1 11 TRBV2 ASSETENTEAF
TRBJ2-3 12 TRBV13 ASSGRNPTDTQY
TRBJ1-5 12 TRBV6-6 ASSGGNGNQPQH
TRBJ2-7 11 TRBV3-1/TRBV3-2 ASSDLKGVAQY
TRBJ1-2 14 TRBV6-5 ASSSDRDRANYGYT
TRBJ2-7 12 TRBV7-2 ASSLGLNTYEQY
TRBJ2-3 11 TRBV19 ASGTSGTDTQY
TRBJ1-1 12 TRBV10-3 AISELTEGSEAF
TRBJ1-3 15 TRBV14 ASSQDGTVVGGNTIY
TRBJ2-1 14 TRBV19 ASSIVGLAGVSEQF